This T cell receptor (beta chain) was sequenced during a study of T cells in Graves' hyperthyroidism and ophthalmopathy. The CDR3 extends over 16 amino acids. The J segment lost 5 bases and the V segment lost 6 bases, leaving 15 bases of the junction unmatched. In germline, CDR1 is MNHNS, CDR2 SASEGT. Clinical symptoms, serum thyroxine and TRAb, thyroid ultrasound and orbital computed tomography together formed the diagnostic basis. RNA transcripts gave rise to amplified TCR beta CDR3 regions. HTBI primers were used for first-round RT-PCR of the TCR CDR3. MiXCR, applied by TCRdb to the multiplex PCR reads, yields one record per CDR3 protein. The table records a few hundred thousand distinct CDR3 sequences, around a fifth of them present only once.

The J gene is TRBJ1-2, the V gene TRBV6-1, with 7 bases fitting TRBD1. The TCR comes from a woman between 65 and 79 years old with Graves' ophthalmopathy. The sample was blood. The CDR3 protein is CASSPSYRGPGYGYTF. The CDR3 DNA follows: TGTGCCAGCAGCCCCAGCTACAGGGGACCTGGGTATGGCTACACCTTC.